The 23 T cell receptor beta chains below all came from one sample that was sequenced in a study of blood T cell repertoires in COVID-19. Here immunoSEQ multiplex PCR was the method, and the copy in TCRdb shows in-frame clones only, minus some. The sample yields fewer than 90,000 clones, roughly 87% seen once. The sequenced sample was peripheral blood. The receptor source for this set is a male donor with acute or convalescent COVID-19.

The rearrangement uses TRBV5-1 and TRBJ2-5; 9 positions match TRBD2. J lost 5 bases, V lost 0 bases, and 11 bases had no gene match. The CDR3 covers 17 residues. Looked up from germline, CDR1 is SGHRS and CDR2 is YFSETQ. Written as DNA, the CDR3 is TGCGCCAGCAGCTTGGACCCGGCGGGGGGGCTTAAGGAGACCCAGTACTTC. The encoded protein is CASSLDPAGGLKETQYF.

The table lists this clone with a count of one. The gene calls are TRBV7-9 and TRBJ2-3; 9 positions agree with TRBD2. The CDR3 loop spans 19 amino acids. With 4 bases clipped from V and 2 bases from J, the junction kept 16 bases outside the gene matches. The germline V gene encodes CDR1 SEHNR and CDR2 FQNEAQ (reference sequence). The DNA for the CDR3 is TGTGCCAGCAGCTCCGACAGGAACTCGCGGGGGGGAACCACAGATACGCAGTATTTT. This gives the protein CASSSDRNSRGGTTDTQYF.

The rearrangement links TRBV18 to TRBJ2-1, with 10 bases lining up with TRBD1. CDR3 length equals 17 residues. With V trimmed by 0 bases and J by 3 bases, 5 bases remained unmatched. Germline CDR1 is KGHSH and CDR2 is LQKENI. CDR3: CASSPPIGTGVYNEQFF. CDR3 in DNA: TGTGCCAGCTCACCACCTATTGGGACAGGGGTCTACAATGAGCAGTTCTTC.

This clone was observed once. The CDR3 DNA is TGTGCCAGCAGCCCCTCACTAATCGGCTACGAGCAGTACTTC. Encoded protein: CASSPSLIGYEQYF. The chain joins TRBV5-8 to TRBJ2-7; the D is unclear. This CDR3 region has 14 residues. Trimming took off 4 bases at V and 3 bases at J, with 14 bases between the two ends. CDR1 is SGHTS, CDR2 YDEGEE, per germline.

The rearrangement links TRBV19 to TRBJ2-1, with 9 bases lining up with TRBD2. The V and J ends lost 3 bases and 4 bases, in that order; junction bases with no gene match: 4. CDR1 and CDR2 (germline): LNHDA, SQIVND (reference sequence). This CDR3 contains 15 residues. CDR3 protein: CASSIGGGAYNEQFF. The CDR3 region has the DNA TGTGCCAGTAGTATCGGCGGGGGGGCATACAATGAGCAGTTCTTC. The whole variable domain, remainder taken from reference TRBV19 and TRBJ2-1, is DGGITQSPKYLFRKEGQNVTLSCEQNLNHDAMYWYRQDPGQGLRLIYYSQIVNDFQKGDIAEGYSVSREKKESFPLTVTSAQKNPTAFYLCASSIGGGAYNEQFFGPGTRLTVL.

This chain joins TRBV30 and TRBJ2-7, with 7 bases identical to TRBD2. The CDR3 covers 16 residues. Germline assignment: CDR1 GTSNPN and CDR2 SVGIG (reference sequence). V dropped 0 bases and J dropped 0; count of bases not matched to a gene: 8. CDR3 sequence reads: CAWSVLRRGSSYEQYF. DNA for the CDR3: TGTGCCTGGAGTGTCCTCCGGCGGGGGAGCTCCTACGAGCAGTACTTC.

The genes are TRBV6-1 and TRBJ1-4, with D unclear. CDR1 is MNHNS and CDR2 is SASEGT in the germline V gene. The length of the CDR3 is 19 residues. Trimming stripped 4 bases from V and 0 bases from J, with 21 bases between. In nucleotides, the CDR3 is TGTGCCAGCAGTGCCAAGGGTCTGAGGGCGTTTGCAACTAATGAAAAACTGTTTTTT. Translation: CASSAKGLRAFATNEKLFF.

The chain is built from TRBV3-1 (or the pseudogene TRBV3-2) and TRBJ1-2; 8 bases are a match to TRBD1. The CDR3 runs to 16 residues. V shed 1 base and J 4 bases; nucleotides not matched to a gene: 8. CDR1 LGHDT and CDR2 YNNKEL come from the germline V gene (reference sequence). The CDR3 DNA is TGTGCCAGCAGCCAAGGGGCTCAGGGGGCAGGCTATGGCTACACCTTC. This sequence encodes CASSQGAQGAGYGYTF.

Only a few counts were recorded for this clone. As DNA, the CDR3 is TGTGCCAGCAGTGATCCGGTCAGCGATAGCAATCAGCCCCAGCATTTT. Translated: CASSDPVSDSNQPQHF. The chain is built from TRBV6-1 and TRBJ1-5; no firm D call. The V gene's germline CDR1 is MNHNS and CDR2 SASEGT. Trimming removed 3 bases at V and 0 bases at J, with 12 bases between. CDR3 size: 16 residues.

The chain uses TRBV7-9 and TRBJ2-5, with D possibly being TRBD1 (6 bases). V was cut by 3 bases and J by 7 bases, with 18 bases left in between. The CDR3 has 15 amino acids. The V gene's germline CDR1 is SEHNR and CDR2 FQNEAQ (reference sequence). The CDR3 protein is CASSLLGQSVGTQYF. In nucleotides, the CDR3 is TGTGCCAGCAGCTTGCTCGGACAGTCCGTAGGGACCCAGTACTTC.

The chain recombines TRBV30 with TRBJ1-5, with D tentatively TRBD1 (5 bases). Trimming took 0 bases from V and 6 from J, leaving 9 bases between them. The CDR3 is made up of 13 amino acids. The V gene's germline CDR1 is GTSNPN and CDR2 SVGIG (reference sequence). The CDR3 DNA follows: TGTGCCTGGAGTGTACAGGAGAGTCAGCCCCAGCATTTT. As protein: CAWSVQESQPQHF. Together with reference TRBV30 and TRBJ1-5, the CDR3 gives the full variable domain: SQTIHQWPATLVQPVGSPLSLECTVEGTSNPNLYWYRQAAGRGLQLLFYSVGIGQISSEVPQNLSASRPQDRQFILSSKKLLLSDSGFYLCAWSVQESQPQHFGDGTRLSIL.

In its sample, this clone was seen once. This chain joins TRBV11-3 and TRBJ2-1, with TRBD2 as a possible D gene (6 bases). Germline V gene lookup returns CDR1 SGHNT and CDR2 YENEEA. Between the trimmed V and J ends, which lost 5 bases and 4 bases, there was a span of 12 bases. The CDR3 length is 14 residues. The CDR3 loop reads CASSPTGGYNEQFF. The DNA for the CDR3 is TGTGCCAGCAGCCCCACTGGGGGGTACAATGAGCAGTTCTTC.

The chain links TRBV7-8 to TRBJ1-4; 11 nucleotides match TRBD1. Trimming took 5 bases from V and 8 from J; bases not matched to a gene: 7. CDR1 and CDR2 from the germline V gene are SGHVS and FQNEAQ. There are 15 residues in the CDR3. CDR3 coding DNA: TGTGCCAGCAGCCCTGGGACAGGGGGAGGCGAAAAACTGTTTTTT. Translation: CASSPGTGGGEKLFF. Supplemented by reference TRBV7-8 and TRBJ1-4, the full variable domain reads GAGVSQSPRYKVAKRGQDVALRCDPISGHVSLFWYQQALGQGPEFLTYFQNEAQLDKSGLPSDRFFAERPEGSVSTLKIQRTQQEDSAVYLCASSPGTGGGEKLFFGSGTQLSVL.

The J gene is TRBJ1-1, the V gene TRBV19; 9 bases fit TRBD1. Germline CDR1 reads LNHDA; CDR2 reads SQIVND (reference sequence). The CDR3 covers 14 residues. The V gene end was trimmed by 4 bases and the J gene end by 4 bases; junction bases not matched to a gene: 4. CDR3 sequence (DNA): TGTGCCAGTAGTAACGACAGGGGGGTCACTGAAGCTTTCTTT. This gives the protein CASSNDRGVTEAFF.

This clone was seen a single time. J is TRBJ1-2 and V is TRBV5-1; D remains ambiguous. CDR3 length: 15 residues. The germline V gene encodes CDR1 SGHRS and CDR2 YFSETQ. Between the trimmed V and J ends, which lost 1 base and 5 bases, there was a span of 15 bases. This CDR3 is CASSLSVTTPYGYTF. For the CDR3, the DNA is TGCGCCAGCAGCTTGTCAGTTACTACTCCGTATGGCTACACCTTC.

J is TRBJ2-7 and V is TRBV18; 11 nucleotides align to TRBD2. Germline loops: CDR1 KGHSH, CDR2 LQKENI. The CDR3 is 15 amino acids. The J segment lost 7 bases and the V segment lost 0 bases, leaving 5 bases of the junction unmatched. CDR3 in DNA: TGTGCCAGCTCACCACCGGGACTAGCGGTCGAGGAGCAGTACTTC. This gives the protein CASSPPGLAVEEQYF.

The V and J genes are TRBV3-1 (or the pseudogene TRBV3-2) and TRBJ1-4; possible D gene TRBD1, 6 bases. This CDR3 is 15 amino acids long. CDR1 is LGHDT, CDR2 YNNKEL, per germline (reference sequence). V was pared by 4 bases and J by 7 bases, with 16 bases between. In nucleotides, the CDR3 is TGTGCCAGCAGCCCGATGACAGGAGGTGGTGAAAAACTGTTTTTT. Translation: CASSPMTGGGEKLFF.

The chain links TRBV4-2 to TRBJ2-3; D gene ambiguous. From germline, CDR1 is LGHNA and CDR2 YNFKEQ. CDR3 length: 21 amino acids. Trimming cost V 0 bases and J 0 bases, with 25 bases left between them. This chain's CDR3 is CASSQDPPRGRNPSSTDTQYF. DNA of the CDR3: TGTGCCAGCAGCCAAGATCCACCTAGAGGCCGGAACCCCTCTAGCACAGATACGCAGTATTTT.

V usage is TRBV6-5 and J usage is TRBJ1-2; 9 bases agree with TRBD1. In germline, CDR1 is MNHEY, CDR2 SVGAGI. CDR3 length: 13 residues. V dropped 5 bases and J dropped 6; count of bases not matched to a gene: 4. CDR3 sequence (DNA): TGTGCCAGCAGTCCGGGACAGGGTAATGGCTACACCTTC. It specifies CASSPGQGNGYTF.

The J gene is TRBJ2-7, the V gene TRBV5-3; 7 bases fit TRBD2. TRBV5-3 is an ORF, and what it does is uncertain. The CDR3 spans 13 residues. V gave up 3 bases and J gave up 2 bases; unmatched junction bases: 2. CDR3: CARSSGGPYEQYF. Here the CDR3 DNA reads TGTGCCAGAAGCTCGGGGGGACCCTACGAGCAGTACTTC.

The CDR3: CASSPFQRDRGPSYEQYF. CDR3 in DNA: TGTGCCAGCAGCCCCTTCCAAAGGGACAGGGGTCCCTCCTACGAGCAGTACTTC. The chain carries TRBV5-4 and TRBJ2-7; 10 bases match TRBD1. Germline V gene sequence: CDR1 SGHNT, CDR2 YYREEE (reference sequence). The CDR3 has 18 residues. The trim removed 4 bases at V and 0 bases at J, leaving 13 bases unmatched.

The chain combines TRBV2 with TRBJ2-5; tentatively, D is TRBD2 (7 bases). The CDR3 contains 16 residues. Trimming left V 3 bases short and J 5 bases short, with 19 bases between. Germline values: CDR1 SNHLY, CDR2 FYNNEI. The CDR3 loop is CASSDVGGPARETQYF. In nucleotides, the CDR3 is TGTGCCAGCAGTGACGTGGGGGGGCCAGCTCGGGAGACCCAGTACTTC.

The rearrangement uses TRBV19 and TRBJ2-1; 11 nucleotides agree with TRBD2. Germline-derived CDR1 and CDR2 are LNHDA and SQIVND (reference sequence). Germline trimming cut 5 bases from V and 5 bases from J; bases unmatched to any gene: 2. This CDR3 contains 14 residues. In DNA, the CDR3 is TGTGCCAGTAGTCGACTAGCGGGGAACAATGAGCAGTTCTTC. Translation: CASSRLAGNNEQFF.